This is a list of T cell receptor beta chains from one sample in a study of T cells in Graves' hyperthyroidism and ophthalmopathy. MiXCR was run by TCRdb on the multiplex PCR reads, yielding one entry per CDR3 protein. The sample includes around 610,000 distinct CDR3 sequences, about 15% seen only once; the top ten take around 4.5%. The specimen sequenced was blood. The receptors derive from a woman in her forties with Graves' ophthalmopathy. The CDR3 runs from the conserved cysteine through the conserved F or W. D genes are given only for firm matches. The size field is filled for only some rows; it gives once, few, many or a size class.

TRBJ2-5	12	many	TRBV30	-	CAWNLEGETQYF	TGTGCCTGGAACCTGGAGGGGGAGACCCAGTACTTC
TRBJ2-7	15	many	TRBV25-1	TRBD2	CASSGDSGGKYEQYF	TGTGCCAGCAGTGGAGATAGCGGGGGGAAATACGAGCAGTACTTC
TRBJ2-5	15	many	TRBV7-8	-	CASSLRAGVGETQYF	TGTGCCAGCAGCTTAAGGGCAGGGGTGGGGGAGACCCAGTACTTC
TRBJ2-5	14	many	TRBV28	-	CASTHNPGGETQYF	TGTGCCAGCACCCACAATCCTGGGGGAGAGACCCAGTACTTC
TRBJ2-7	15	few	TRBV7-9	TRBD1	CASSTRQGSTYEQYF	TGTGCCAGCAGCACCCGACAGGGGTCTACCTACGAGCAGTACTTC
TRBJ1-1	11	many	TRBV12-3/TRBV12-4	-	CASSFEKEAFF	TGTGCCAGCAGTTTTGAAAAAGAAGCTTTCTTT
TRBJ2-2	13	many	TRBV20-1	-	CSAAPSGTGELFF	TGCAGTGCTGCCCCTAGTGGAACCGGGGAGCTGTTTTTT
TRBJ2-4	14	-	TRBV6-2/TRBV6-3	TRBD2	CASRSGGPVNIQYF	TGTGCCAGCAGGTCGGGAGGGCCCGTAAACATTCAGTACTTC
TRBJ1-2	14	-	TRBV24-1	-	CATSDPQGGLGYTF	TGTGCCACCAGTGATCCTCAGGGAGGGCTTGGCTACACCTTC
TRBJ2-5	15	many	TRBV6-5	TRBD2	CASSYVPSGQETQYF	TGTGCCAGCAGTTACGTCCCTAGCGGGCAAGAGACCCAGTACTTC
TRBJ1-5	17	-	TRBV28	-	CASRPREGGRSNQPQHF	TGTGCCAGCAGGCCCCGGGAGGGGGGACGGAGCAATCAGCCCCAGCATTTT
TRBJ2-7	16	many	TRBV27	TRBD2	CASTPVPGGDYYEQYF	TGTGCCAGCACCCCCGTCCCGGGGGGGGACTACTACGAGCAGTACTTC
TRBJ2-5	17	many	TRBV28	TRBD1	CASRSRQGVSATETQYF	TGTGCCAGCAGAAGTAGACAGGGTGTATCGGCCACAGAGACCCAGTACTTC
TRBJ1-5	15	many	TRBV6-2/TRBV6-3	-	CASSYSVYSNQPQHF	TGTGCCAGCAGTTATTCCGTATATAGCAATCAGCCCCAGCATTTT
TRBJ2-5	17	many	TRBV11-1	-	CASTLPRRDPDQETQYF	TGTGCCAGCACCCTACCCCGACGCGACCCCGACCAAGAGACCCAGTACTTC
TRBJ2-5	13	many	TRBV19	-	CASSISRVETQYF	TGTGCCAGTAGTATCTCCAGGGTAGAGACCCAGTACTTC